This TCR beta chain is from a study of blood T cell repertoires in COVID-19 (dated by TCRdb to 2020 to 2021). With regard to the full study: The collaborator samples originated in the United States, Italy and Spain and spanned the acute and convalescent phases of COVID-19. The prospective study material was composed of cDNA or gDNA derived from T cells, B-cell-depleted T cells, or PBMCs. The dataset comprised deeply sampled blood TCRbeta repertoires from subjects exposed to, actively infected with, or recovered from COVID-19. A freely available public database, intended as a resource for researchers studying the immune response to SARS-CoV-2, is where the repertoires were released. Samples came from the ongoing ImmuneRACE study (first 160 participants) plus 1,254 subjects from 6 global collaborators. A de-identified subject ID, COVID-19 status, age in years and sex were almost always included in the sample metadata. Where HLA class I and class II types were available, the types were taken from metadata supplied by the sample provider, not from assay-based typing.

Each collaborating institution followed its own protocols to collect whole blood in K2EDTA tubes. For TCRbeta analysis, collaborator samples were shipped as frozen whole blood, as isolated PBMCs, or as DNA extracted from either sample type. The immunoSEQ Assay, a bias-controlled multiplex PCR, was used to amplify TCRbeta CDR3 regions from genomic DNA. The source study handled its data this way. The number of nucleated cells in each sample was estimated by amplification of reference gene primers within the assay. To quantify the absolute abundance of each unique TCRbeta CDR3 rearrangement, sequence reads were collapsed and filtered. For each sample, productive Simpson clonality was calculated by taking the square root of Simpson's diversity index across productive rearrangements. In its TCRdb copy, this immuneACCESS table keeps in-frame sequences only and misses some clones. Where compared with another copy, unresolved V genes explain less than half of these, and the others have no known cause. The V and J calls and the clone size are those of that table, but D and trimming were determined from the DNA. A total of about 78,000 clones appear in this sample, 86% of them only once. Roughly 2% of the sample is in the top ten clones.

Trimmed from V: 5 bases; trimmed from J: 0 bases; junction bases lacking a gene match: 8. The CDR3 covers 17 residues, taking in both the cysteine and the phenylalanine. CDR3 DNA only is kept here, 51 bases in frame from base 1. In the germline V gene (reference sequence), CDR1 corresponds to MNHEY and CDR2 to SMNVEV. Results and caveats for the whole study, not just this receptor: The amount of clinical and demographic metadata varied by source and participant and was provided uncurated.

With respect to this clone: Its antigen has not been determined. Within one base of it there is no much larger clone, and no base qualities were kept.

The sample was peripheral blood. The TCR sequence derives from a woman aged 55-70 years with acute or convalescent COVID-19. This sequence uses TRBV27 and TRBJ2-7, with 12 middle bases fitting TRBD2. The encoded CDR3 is CASSPPGLAGSSYEQYF. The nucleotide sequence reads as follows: TGTGCCAGCAGTCCCCCGGGACTAGCGGGTTCCTCCTACGAGCAGTACTTC.